This T cell receptor (beta chain) was found in a study of patients and donors after allogeneic stem cell transplantation. This clonotype was detected only a few times. Trimming removed 1 base from V and 2 bases from J, with 2 bases in between. The V gene's germline CDR1 is MNHEY and CDR2 SMNVEV (reference sequence). The CDR3 runs to 13 residues. TCRdb re-called the RT-PCR reads with MiXCR, one entry per CDR3 protein. The table lists some 150,000 distinct CDR3 sequences, about a third of them singletons. This TCR was recovered from a human donor who was either an allogeneic HSCT recipient or a stem cell or donor lymphocyte infusion donor (not recorded which). It is not recorded whose cells these are; they may come from a transplant donor. This sequence joins TRBV27 and TRBJ1-4; D is undetermined. Sequences were obtained from blood, either unsorted or a sorted T cell fraction (not recorded which). The CDR3 here is CASSLWTNEKLFF. In DNA, the CDR3 is TGTGCCAGCAGTTTATGGACTAATGAAAAACTGTTTTTT.